The T cell receptor (beta chain) described here comes from a study of early T cells in non-severe SARS-CoV-2 infection. Study-wide context: Sequencing was performed on bulk RNA from unsorted whole blood, leaving chains unpaired.

Molecules of cDNA were individually given unique molecular identifiers that were attached to them. MiXCR was run by TCRdb on the 5' RACE reads, yielding one entry per CDR3 protein. The data contain 64,000 or so distinct CDR3 sequences, about 12% of them seen just once; the ten biggest clones take up over 1.3%. V shed 4 bases and J shed 5 bases, with 9 bases lying between them. The germline CDR1 and CDR2 sequences are SGHDN and FVKESK. This CDR3 comprises 13 residues. Many counts were recorded for this clonotype. The rearrangement joins TRBV14 to TRBJ2-1, with D perhaps matching TRBD2 (6 bases). Sample: whole blood, taken at baseline. This sequence was found in an adult who was a healthcare worker with PCR-confirmed SARS-CoV-2 infection or an uninfected control (not recorded which). CDR3 residues: CASSLTSNNEQFF. CDR3 sequence (DNA): TGTGCCAGCAGCCTCACTAGCAACAATGAGCAGTTCTTC.